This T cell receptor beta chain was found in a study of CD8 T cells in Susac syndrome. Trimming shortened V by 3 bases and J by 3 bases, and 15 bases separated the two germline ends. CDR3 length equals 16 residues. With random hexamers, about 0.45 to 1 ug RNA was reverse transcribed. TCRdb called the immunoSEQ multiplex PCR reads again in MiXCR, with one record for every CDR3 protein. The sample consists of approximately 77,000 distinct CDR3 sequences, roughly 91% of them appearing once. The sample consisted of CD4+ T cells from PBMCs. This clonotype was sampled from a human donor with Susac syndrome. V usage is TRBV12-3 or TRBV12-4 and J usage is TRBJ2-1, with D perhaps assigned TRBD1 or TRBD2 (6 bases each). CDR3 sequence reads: CASSFGQWGVYNEQFF. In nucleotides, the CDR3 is TGTGCCAGCAGTTTTGGACAGTGGGGGGTCTACAATGAGCAGTTCTTC.